This TCR beta chain was profiled in a study of cytomegalovirus exposure and HLA in healthy donors. Study-level background: Per a later analysis, the approximately 600 first-cohort and approximately 120 validation repertoires shared one platform.

Turning to this clone: The antigen is unknown.

This CDR3 has 15 amino acids. Losses at the gene ends were 7 bases for V and 0 bases for J; bases not matched to a gene: 9. Germline lookup yields CDR1 LGHNA and CDR2 YSLEER. The assay was immunoSEQ multiplex PCR, and TCRdb's table has in-frame clones only and misses some. Among about 170,000 clones listed, 87% were seen once. Study-wide results and caveats: Rare TCR sequences predominated, though certain public TCRs were found in many donors. CMV antigen specificity was confirmed in vitro for three CMV-associated chains. Both high specificity and high sensitivity reportedly marked the classifier's diagnosis of cytomegalovirus status.

This TCR came from a woman in her twenties or thirties in good health and CMV-seronegative. Sequencing was done on a sample of PBMCs. V is TRBV4-3 and J is TRBJ2-7; 7 bases agree with TRBD1. The CDR3 here is CASTLGAGGSYEQYF. The CDR3, as DNA: TGCGCCAGCACCCTTGGTGCAGGGGGCTCCTACGAGCAGTACTTC.